What follows are 13 T cell receptor beta chains derived from one specimen sequenced in a study of cytomegalovirus exposure and HLA in healthy donors. PCR involved 60 Vbeta and 13 Jbeta primers. Profiled with immunoSEQ multiplex PCR; TCRdb holds only in-frame clones, not every one. This sample has more than 150,000 clones, with about 85% found just once. Sequenced material: PBMCs. The receptors shown here come from a man in his fifties or sixties in good health and CMV-seropositive.

This clone was observed a few times. The chain joins TRBV9 to TRBJ2-3; a weak D match, TRBD1 (6 bases). The CDR3 spans 13 residues. The ends were cut back, 0 bases at V and 9 bases at J, with 11 bases in the middle. In germline, CDR1 is SGDLS, CDR2 YYNGEE. CDR3 sequence: CASSVEEGTTQYF. The CDR3 coding sequence is TGTGCCAGCAGCGTAGAAGAGGGGACAACGCAGTATTTT.

This clone was picked up a small number of times. CDR3 loop: CARSWEGLAGPYEQYF. The CDR3, as DNA: TGTGCCAGAAGCTGGGAGGGACTAGCGGGACCCTACGAGCAGTACTTC. The V gene is TRBV5-3, the J gene TRBJ2-7; 13 bases line up with TRBD2. TRBV5-3 has ORF status, its function being uncertain. This CDR3 is built from 16 residues. The V and J ends lost 3 bases and 2 bases, in that order; junction bases with no gene match: 5.

The chain's CDR3 is CASSLGTGSYGPQHF. For the CDR3, the DNA is TGTGCCAGCAGTTTAGGGACAGGGTCGTATGGGCCCCAGCATTTT. The chain carries TRBV2 and TRBJ1-5; 9 bases are shared with TRBD1. Germline CDR1 reads SNHLY; CDR2 reads FYNNEI. The CDR3 spans 15 residues. J lost 9 bases, V lost 5 bases, and 11 bases had no gene match.

This chain connects TRBV2 to TRBJ2-1; TRBD1 matches 11 bases. CDR1 and CDR2 (germline): SNHLY, FYNNEI. V trimming: 11 bases; J trimming: 12 bases; junction bases outside the gene matches: 12. This CDR3 spans 13 amino acids. CDR3 sequence: CAGGQGVSMGQFF. The CDR3 DNA follows: TGTGCCGGGGGACAGGGGGTCTCCATGGGGCAGTTCTTC.

The chain recombines TRBV4-1 with TRBJ1-5; 9 bases match TRBD1. This CDR3 region has 16 residues. Trimming at V came to 2 bases and at J to 3 bases, leaving 5 bases not matched to a gene. Looked up from germline, CDR1 is MGHRA and CDR2 is YSYEKL. DNA of the CDR3: TGCGCCAGCAGCCAAACCGGGACAGGGTCCAATCAGCCCCAGCATTTT. Encoded protein: CASSQTGTGSNQPQHF.

The chain joins TRBV18 to TRBJ2-5; TRBD2 matches at 10 bases. Unmatched junction bases numbered 10, after V lost 0 bases and J lost 3 bases. The CDR3 length is 18 residues. Germline V CDR1 and CDR2: KGHSH, LQKENI. The CDR3 sequence is CASSPPGRIAGGKETQYF. The CDR3 DNA sequence: TGTGCCAGCTCACCACCGGGGCGGATAGCGGGGGGCAAAGAGACCCAGTACTTC.

The V call is TRBV7-9, the J call TRBJ2-3, with TRBD1 matching over 12 bases. V gave up 5 bases and J gave up 1 base; unmatched junction bases: 4. Germline V lookup: CDR1 SEHNR, CDR2 FQNEAQ (reference sequence). The CDR3 extends over 16 amino acids. CDR3 sequence: CASSPGQGARTDTQYF. The CDR3 coding sequence is TGTGCCAGCAGCCCGGGACAGGGGGCACGCACAGATACGCAGTATTTT.

The chain uses TRBV5-4 and TRBJ2-5; the match to TRBD2 covers 10 bases. Germline values: CDR1 SGHNT, CDR2 YYREEE (reference sequence). Unmatched junction bases numbered 8, after V lost 1 base and J lost 5 bases. The CDR3 covers 16 residues. CDR3 sequence reads: CASSLLGAGGGETQYF. DNA of the CDR3: TGTGCCAGCAGCTTGCTTGGAGCGGGAGGGGGGGAGACCCAGTACTTC.

The gene calls are TRBV5-4 and TRBJ2-1; 9 bases fit TRBD1. The J segment lost 2 bases and the V segment lost 3 bases, leaving 3 bases of the junction unmatched. Germline assignment: CDR1 SGHNT and CDR2 YYREEE (reference sequence). The length of the CDR3 is 15 residues. The CDR3 region is CASSSRDRAYNEQFF. In nucleotides, the CDR3 is TGTGCCAGCAGCTCCCGGGACAGGGCCTACAATGAGCAGTTCTTC.

The genes are TRBV7-2 and TRBJ1-5; 8 bases fit TRBD1. Germline-derived CDR1 and CDR2 are SGHTA and FQGNSA. V was clipped by 5 bases and J by 5 bases; unmatched bases: 5. This CDR3 is built from 14 residues. The CDR3, as DNA: TGTGCCAGCAGCAAGACAGGGGAGTATCAGCCCCAGCATTTT. Amino acids: CASSKTGEYQPQHF.

This chain joins TRBV6-1 and TRBJ1-2; 12 nucleotides agree with TRBD1. V shed 2 bases, J shed 6 bases, and the junction held 10 bases outside the gene matches. Per germline, CDR1 MNHNS and CDR2 SASEGT. This CDR3 has 17 amino acids. CDR3 sequence: CASSESLGQGARDGYTF. Written as DNA, the CDR3 is TGTGCCAGCAGTGAATCGTTGGGACAGGGGGCTCGGGATGGCTACACCTTC.

The rearrangement joins TRBV5-1 to TRBJ1-2; no definite D call. Germline V lookup: CDR1 SGHRS, CDR2 YFSETQ. With 5 bases removed from V and 6 bases from J, the gap between germline ends came to 26 bases. CDR3 length: 17 amino acids. The CDR3 DNA is TGCGCCAGCAGATTTGGGAGCCAGTACAATAGTCTGGATGGCTACACCTTC. It specifies CASRFGSQYNSLDGYTF.

V usage is TRBV23-1 and J usage is TRBJ2-5; D uncertain. TRBV23-1 is an open reading frame, and its role is uncertain. The CDR3 covers 13 residues. V lost 2 bases and J 3 bases, leaving 7 bases between the germline ends. CDR3 sequence reads: CASSQPAEETQYF. The CDR3 DNA is TGCGCCAGCAGTCAACCGGCGGAAGAGACCCAGTACTTC.